The rows below give T cell receptor beta chains drawn from one sample of a study of neurological immune-mediated disorders. Each CDR3 protein is one row after TCRdb ran MiXCR on the 5' RACE reads. The data show 65,000 to 80,000 distinct CDR3 sequences, roughly 4.5% seen once. The sample was PBMCs. The origin of the receptors is a woman in her 70s with multiple sclerosis. Both conserved end residues are part of each CDR3. A D gene is named only where the DNA matches it firmly. A clone size is listed for some rows: how often the clone was seen (once, few, many), or a class if it is expanded.

j_gene: TRBJ2-5
abundance: many
d_gene: .
v_gene: TRBV20-1
CDR3aa: CSALGETQYF
CDR3nt: TGCAGTGCTCTGGGGGAGACCCAGTACTTC

j_gene: TRBJ2-6
abundance: many
d_gene: .
v_gene: TRBV5-1
CDR3aa: CASSPEVPGANVLTF
CDR3nt: TGCGCCAGCAGCCCGGAGGTTCCTGGGGCCAACGTCCTGACTTTC

j_gene: TRBJ2-1
abundance: many
d_gene: TRBD2
v_gene: TRBV7-9
CDR3aa: CASSRLAMSSYNEQFF
CDR3nt: TGTGCCAGCAGCCGACTAGCGATGAGCTCCTACAATGAGCAGTTCTTC

j_gene: TRBJ2-2
abundance: many
d_gene: .
v_gene: TRBV20-1
CDR3aa: CSAFRDNTGELFF
CDR3nt: TGCAGTGCCTTCCGGGACAACACCGGGGAGCTGTTTTTT

j_gene: TRBJ2-1
abundance: many
d_gene: TRBD2
v_gene: TRBV3-1
CDR3aa: CASSLSGRADNEQFF
CDR3nt: TGTGCCAGCAGCCTCAGCGGGAGGGCGGATAATGAGCAGTTCTTC

j_gene: TRBJ1-4
abundance: many
d_gene: TRBD1
v_gene: TRBV20-1
CDR3aa: CSARQGESEKLFF
CDR3nt: TGCAGTGCCCGACAGGGGGAAAGTGAAAAACTGTTTTTT

j_gene: TRBJ1-4
abundance: many
d_gene: TRBD1
v_gene: TRBV12-3/TRBV12-4
CDR3aa: CASRDRGWSEKLFF
CDR3nt: TGTGCCAGCAGGGACAGGGGTTGGAGTGAAAAACTGTTTTTT

j_gene: TRBJ1-2
abundance: many
d_gene: .
v_gene: TRBV20-1
CDR3aa: CSARGGTTFQGYTF
CDR3nt: TGCAGTGCTAGGGGAGGAACGACTTTTCAAGGCTACACCTTC

j_gene: TRBJ1-2
abundance: many
d_gene: TRBD1
v_gene: TRBV5-1
CDR3aa: CASKRGTGGSNYGYTF
CDR3nt: TGCGCCAGCAAGCGCGGGACAGGGGGTTCTAACTATGGCTACACCTTC

j_gene: TRBJ2-5
abundance: few
d_gene: .
v_gene: TRBV9
CDR3aa: CASSVVGGQETQYF
CDR3nt: TGTGCCAGCAGCGTAGTCGGGGGCCAAGAGACCCAGTACTTC

j_gene: TRBJ1-2
abundance: many
d_gene: TRBD1
v_gene: TRBV7-2
CDR3aa: CASSAGDRGLSNYGYTF
CDR3nt: TGTGCCAGCAGCGCCGGAGACAGGGGCCTTTCTAACTATGGCTACACCTTC

j_gene: TRBJ2-7
abundance: once
d_gene: .
v_gene: TRBV9
CDR3aa: CASSVEQGGEQYF
CDR3nt: TGTGCCAGCAGCGTAGAACAGGGTGGAGAGCAGTACTTC

j_gene: TRBJ2-3
abundance: many
d_gene: TRBD2
v_gene: TRBV7-2
CDR3aa: CASSLAQSSGGRADTQYF
CDR3nt: TGTGCCAGCAGCTTAGCGCAGTCTAGCGGGGGGCGGGCAGATACGCAGTATTTT

j_gene: TRBJ2-4
abundance: many
d_gene: .
v_gene: TRBV6-6
CDR3aa: CASSGLPRIKKDIQYF
CDR3nt: TGTGCCAGCAGCGGACTGCCCAGGATTAAAAAGGACATTCAGTACTTC

j_gene: TRBJ1-5
abundance: many
d_gene: TRBD1
v_gene: TRBV12-3/TRBV12-4
CDR3aa: CASSLGDRWTQPQHF
CDR3nt: TGTGCCAGCAGTTTAGGGGACAGGTGGACTCAGCCCCAGCATTTT

j_gene: TRBJ2-1
abundance: many
d_gene: TRBD1
v_gene: TRBV20-1
CDR3aa: CSARRDRVNEQFF
CDR3nt: TGCAGTGCTAGACGGGACAGGGTCAATGAGCAGTTCTTC

j_gene: TRBJ2-1
abundance: many
d_gene: .
v_gene: TRBV5-1
CDR3aa: CASSLVGASGHNEQFF
CDR3nt: TGCGCCAGCAGCTTGGTGGGGGCCTCGGGACACAATGAGCAGTTCTTC

j_gene: TRBJ1-5
abundance: many
d_gene: .
v_gene: TRBV20-1
CDR3aa: CSARMSGLNQPQHF
CDR3nt: TGCAGTGCTAGAATGTCGGGGCTCAATCAGCCCCAGCATTTT

j_gene: TRBJ1-6
abundance: many
d_gene: .
v_gene: TRBV5-1
CDR3aa: CASSLGDSYNSPLHF
CDR3nt: TGCGCCAGCAGCTTGGGTGACAGCTATAATTCACCCCTCCACTTT

j_gene: TRBJ1-1
abundance: many
d_gene: .
v_gene: TRBV5-1
CDR3aa: CASSGQGGNTEAFF
CDR3nt: TGCGCCAGCAGCGGGCAGGGAGGGAACACTGAAGCTTTCTTT

j_gene: TRBJ1-6
abundance: many
d_gene: .
v_gene: TRBV27
CDR3aa: CASSLDGKSSYNSPLHF
CDR3nt: TGTGCCAGCAGTTTAGACGGAAAGAGCTCCTATAATTCACCCCTCCACTTT

j_gene: TRBJ2-6
abundance: many
d_gene: .
v_gene: TRBV20-1
CDR3aa: CSARGGGSGANVLTF
CDR3nt: TGCAGTGCTAGAGGAGGGGGGTCCGGGGCCAACGTCCTGACTTTC

j_gene: TRBJ1-2
abundance: many
d_gene: .
v_gene: TRBV6-6
CDR3aa: CASSTDSEPGYTF
CDR3nt: TGTGCCAGCAGTACGGACAGCGAGCCTGGCTACACCTTC

j_gene: TRBJ2-1
abundance: many
d_gene: .
v_gene: TRBV6-2/TRBV6-3
CDR3aa: CASSFLGGYNEQFF
CDR3nt: TGTGCCAGCAGTTTTTTAGGGGGGTACAATGAGCAGTTCTTC

j_gene: TRBJ1-5
abundance: few
d_gene: .
v_gene: TRBV5-1
CDR3aa: CASSLDSTGNQPQNF
CDR3nt: TGCGCCAGCAGCTTGGATTCAACAGGTAATCAGCCCCAGAATTTT

j_gene: TRBJ2-1
abundance: .
d_gene: .
v_gene: TRBV7-9
CDR3aa: CARYREYNEQFF
CDR3nt: TGTGCCAGGTATCGAGAATACAATGAGCAGTTCTTC

j_gene: TRBJ2-3
abundance: few
d_gene: .
v_gene: TRBV20-1
CDR3aa: CSARPGLGMTDTQYF
CDR3nt: TGCAGTGCTAGACCGGGACTGGGGATGACAGATACGCAGTATTTT

j_gene: TRBJ2-2
abundance: many
d_gene: TRBD2
v_gene: TRBV6-6
CDR3aa: CASDETSGSGELFF
CDR3nt: TGTGCCAGCGATGAGACTAGCGGGAGTGGGGAGCTGTTTTTT

j_gene: TRBJ2-1
abundance: many
d_gene: TRBD2
v_gene: TRBV9
CDR3aa: CASSVVSGGDNEQFF
CDR3nt: TGTGCCAGCAGCGTAGTTAGCGGGGGAGACAATGAGCAGTTCTTC

j_gene: TRBJ2-2
abundance: many
d_gene: TRBD1
v_gene: TRBV20-1
CDR3aa: CSARDLAGGAGELFF
CDR3nt: TGCAGTGCTAGAGATTTGGCAGGGGGAGCCGGGGAGCTGTTTTTT

j_gene: TRBJ2-7
abundance: many
d_gene: TRBD1
v_gene: TRBV5-1
CDR3aa: CASSLTGAEQYF
CDR3nt: TGCGCCAGCAGCTTAACAGGGGCCGAGCAGTACTTC

j_gene: TRBJ2-1
abundance: many
d_gene: .
v_gene: TRBV3-1
CDR3aa: CASSQDVGLLLNEQFF
CDR3nt: TGTGCCAGCAGCCAAGACGTCGGTCTACTTCTCAATGAGCAGTTCTTC

j_gene: TRBJ1-3
abundance: few
d_gene: .
v_gene: TRBV29-1
CDR3aa: CSVESEVSGNTIYF
CDR3nt: TGCAGCGTTGAGTCTGAGGTTTCTGGAAACACCATATATTTT

j_gene: TRBJ1-2
abundance: many
d_gene: TRBD1
v_gene: TRBV3-1
CDR3aa: CASSQGGTGSGGYTF
CDR3nt: TGTGCCAGCAGCCAAGGGGGGACAGGGTCTGGCGGCTACACCTTC

j_gene: TRBJ2-7
abundance: many
d_gene: TRBD1
v_gene: TRBV25-1
CDR3aa: CASRPPDRAYEQYF
CDR3nt: TGTGCCAGCAGACCGCCCGACAGGGCCTACGAGCAGTACTTC

j_gene: TRBJ2-1
abundance: many
d_gene: .
v_gene: TRBV5-1
CDR3aa: CASSPSRQHNEQFF
CDR3nt: TGCGCCAGCAGCCCCTCCAGACAGCACAATGAGCAGTTCTTC

j_gene: TRBJ2-3
abundance: .
d_gene: TRBD2
v_gene: TRBV6-5
CDR3aa: CASSLLQRESDTQYF
CDR3nt: TGTGCCAGCAGCCTACTACAGCGGGAGTCAGATACGCAGTATTTT

j_gene: TRBJ2-7
abundance: many
d_gene: TRBD2
v_gene: TRBV20-1
CDR3aa: CSGGTTGYEQYF
CDR3nt: TGCAGTGGGGGGACTACGGGTTACGAGCAGTACTTC

j_gene: TRBJ1-3
abundance: many
d_gene: .
v_gene: TRBV20-1
CDR3aa: CSATRQDRNTIYF
CDR3nt: TGCAGTGCAACGAGACAGGATAGAAACACCATATATTTT

j_gene: TRBJ2-3
abundance: few
d_gene: .
v_gene: TRBV4-2
CDR3aa: CASSLDVGARTDTQYF
CDR3nt: TGCGCCAGCAGCCTCGATGTGGGCGCCCGCACAGATACGCAGTATTTT

j_gene: TRBJ2-2
abundance: many
d_gene: .
v_gene: TRBV20-1
CDR3aa: CSAPKHPVNTGELFF
CDR3nt: TGCAGTGCCCCGAAACACCCGGTTAACACCGGGGAGCTGTTTTTT

j_gene: TRBJ2-2
abundance: many
d_gene: .
v_gene: TRBV10-3
CDR3aa: CAISGEGNTGELFF
CDR3nt: TGTGCCATCAGTGGGGAAGGGAACACCGGGGAGCTGTTTTTT

j_gene: TRBJ2-3
abundance: .
d_gene: .
v_gene: TRBV20-1
CDR3aa: CSARDPPYTQYF
CDR3nt: TGCAGTGCTAGAGATCCCCCATATACGCAGTATTTT

j_gene: TRBJ2-7
abundance: many
d_gene: .
v_gene: TRBV10-3
CDR3aa: CAINPGTPYEQYF
CDR3nt: TGTGCCATCAATCCCGGGACACCATACGAGCAGTACTTC